This T cell receptor (beta chain) stems from a study of graft-versus-host responses after intestinal transplantation. Background on the study: Recipients underwent multivisceral, liver-intestinal, or isolated intestinal transplants. Regarding the study as a whole: Levels of circulating GvH clones at their peak were associated with early post-transplant HvG declines. Within the allografts of patients who had graft-donor T cell macrochimerism, graft-versus-host to host-versus-graft clonal ratios were high.

Comments on this clone: Antigen specificity is unknown.

Germline assignment: CDR1 MDHEN and CDR2 SYDVKM. The V gene end was trimmed by 5 bases and the J gene end by 2 bases; junction bases not matched to a gene: 15. The CDR3 length is 19 residues. Using immunoSEQ multiplex PCR, the repertoire was profiled, and TCRdb retains in-frame clones only, with some absent. Of over 100,000 clones in the sample, approximately 92% were seen once. The chain is built from TRBV28 and TRBJ1-5, with 10 bases fitting TRBD1. This TCR was sampled from a human donor who received an intestinal transplant. This sample comprised unstimulated CD4+ T cells sorted from spleen or lymph node cells, obtained before intestinal transplant. The CDR3 sequence is CASSPTRDRGKWGNQPQHF. As DNA, the CDR3 is TGTGCCAGCAGTCCGACCCGGGACAGGGGAAAGTGGGGCAATCAGCCCCAGCATTTT.